This T cell receptor (beta chain) was identified in a study of T cell changes during pregnancy in multiple sclerosis. Assay: immunoSEQ multiplex PCR; the TCRdb copy retains only in-frame clones and omits some. The data show around 30,000 clones, 80% to 90% seen once. Trimming removed 3 bases from V and 2 bases from J; junction bases left unmatched: 7. Per the germline V gene, CDR1 is MNHNS and CDR2 is SASEGT. CDR3 length: 16 amino acids. The source is a female donor with multiple sclerosis, enrolled in a pregnancy study. The chain has TRBV6-1 and TRBJ1-5; 7 positions match TRBD1. The sequenced sample was CD8+ T cells from peripheral blood mononuclear cells, obtained in the first trimester of pregnancy. The CDR3, as DNA: TGTGCCAGCAGTGAGGTGGAGGGGGCTGGCAATCAGCCCCAGCATTTT. Translated: CASSEVEGAGNQPQHF.